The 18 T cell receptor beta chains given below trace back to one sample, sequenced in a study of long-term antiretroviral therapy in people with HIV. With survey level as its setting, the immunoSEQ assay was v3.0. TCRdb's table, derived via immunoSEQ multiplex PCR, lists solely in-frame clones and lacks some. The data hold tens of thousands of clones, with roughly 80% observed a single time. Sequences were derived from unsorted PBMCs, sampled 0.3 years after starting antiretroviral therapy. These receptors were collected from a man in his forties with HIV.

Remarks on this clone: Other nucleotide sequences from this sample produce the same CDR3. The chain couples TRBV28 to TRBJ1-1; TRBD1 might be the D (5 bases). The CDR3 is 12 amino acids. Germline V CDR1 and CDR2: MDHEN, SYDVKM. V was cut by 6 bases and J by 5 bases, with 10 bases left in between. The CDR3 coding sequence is TGTGCCAGCAGGGTTGGGGGGACTGAAGCTTTCTTT. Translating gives CASRVGGTEAFF. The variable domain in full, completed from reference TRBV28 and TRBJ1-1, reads DVKVTQSSRYLVKRTGEKVFLECVQDMDHENMFWYRQDPGLGLRLIYFSYDVKMKEKGDIPEGYSVSREKKERFSLILESASTNQTSMYLCASRVGGTEAFFGQGTRLTVV.

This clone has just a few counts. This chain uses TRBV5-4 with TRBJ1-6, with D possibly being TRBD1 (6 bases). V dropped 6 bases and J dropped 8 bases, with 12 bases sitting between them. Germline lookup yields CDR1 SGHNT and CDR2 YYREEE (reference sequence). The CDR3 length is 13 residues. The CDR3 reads CASTTGRDSPLHF. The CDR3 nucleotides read TGTGCCAGCACCACAGGGCGGGATTCACCCCTCCACTTT.

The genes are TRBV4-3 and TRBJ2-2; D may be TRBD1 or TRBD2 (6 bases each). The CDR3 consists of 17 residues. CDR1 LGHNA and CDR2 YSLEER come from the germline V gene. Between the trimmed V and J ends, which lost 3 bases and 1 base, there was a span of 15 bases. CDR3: CASSHQPRGLNTGELFF. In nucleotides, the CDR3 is TGCGCCAGCAGCCACCAACCCCGGGGGCTGAACACCGGGGAGCTGTTTTTT.

The CDR3 coding sequence is TGTGCCAGCAGCCGAGCCCTGTCAGGGAGAGGGGAGACCCAGTACTTC. Encoded protein: CASSRALSGRGETQYF. The rearrangement joins TRBV27 to TRBJ2-5; D assignment may be TRBD1 or TRBD2 (5 bases each). The length of the CDR3 is 16 residues. CDR1 MNHEY and CDR2 SMNVEV come from the germline V gene (reference sequence). Trimming cost V 6 bases and J 5 bases, with 22 bases left between them.

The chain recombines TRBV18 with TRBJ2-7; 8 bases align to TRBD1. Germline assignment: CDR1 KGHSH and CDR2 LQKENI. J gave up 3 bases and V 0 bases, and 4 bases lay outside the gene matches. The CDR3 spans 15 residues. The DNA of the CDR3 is TGTGCCAGCTCACCACCCGGACAGGGCCTCTACGAGCAGTACTTC. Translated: CASSPPGQGLYEQYF.

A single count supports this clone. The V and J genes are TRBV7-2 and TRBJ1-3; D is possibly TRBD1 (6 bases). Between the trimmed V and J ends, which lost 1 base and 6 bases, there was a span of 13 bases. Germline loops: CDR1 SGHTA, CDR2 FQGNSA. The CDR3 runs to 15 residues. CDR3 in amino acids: CASSLDRAGENTIYF. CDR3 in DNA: TGTGCCAGCAGCTTAGACAGGGCAGGGGAAAACACCATATATTTT.

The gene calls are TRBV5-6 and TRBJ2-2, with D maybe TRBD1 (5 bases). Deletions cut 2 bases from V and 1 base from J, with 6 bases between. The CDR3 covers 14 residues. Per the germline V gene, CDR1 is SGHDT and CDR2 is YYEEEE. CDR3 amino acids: CASSLDRNTGELFF. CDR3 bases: TGTGCCAGCAGCTTAGACAGGAACACCGGGGAGCTGTTTTTT.

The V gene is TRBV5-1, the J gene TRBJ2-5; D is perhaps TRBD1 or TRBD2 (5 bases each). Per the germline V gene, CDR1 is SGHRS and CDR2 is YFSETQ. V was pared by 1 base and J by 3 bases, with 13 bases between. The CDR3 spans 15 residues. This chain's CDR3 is CASSLTGTSEETQYF. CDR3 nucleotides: TGCGCCAGCAGCTTGACCGGGACCTCAGAAGAGACCCAGTACTTC.

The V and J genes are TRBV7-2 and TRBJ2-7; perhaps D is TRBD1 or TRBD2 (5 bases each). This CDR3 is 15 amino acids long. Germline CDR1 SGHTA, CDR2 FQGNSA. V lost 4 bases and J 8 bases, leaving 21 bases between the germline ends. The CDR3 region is CASSSQGNKREQQYF. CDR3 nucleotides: TGTGCCAGCAGCTCGCAGGGTAACAAGAGGGAACAGCAGTACTTC.

The CDR3: CASSSLVGMKKETQYF. The CDR3 DNA follows: TGTGCCAGCAGCTCGTTAGTGGGAATGAAAAAAGAGACCCAGTACTTC. The chain employs TRBV5-6 and TRBJ2-5; D gene uncertain. The CDR3 runs 16 residues. From germline, CDR1 is SGHDT and CDR2 YYEEEE. The germline V and J ends were trimmed by 3 bases and 3 bases, with 18 bases remaining between them. Based on the CDR3 plus reference TRBV5-6 and TRBJ2-5, the full variable domain is DAGVTQSPTHLIKTRGQQVTLRCSPKSGHDTVSWYQQALGQGPQFIFQYYEEEERQRGNFPDRFSGHQFPNYSSELNVNALLLGDSALYLCASSSLVGMKKETQYFGPGTRLLVL.

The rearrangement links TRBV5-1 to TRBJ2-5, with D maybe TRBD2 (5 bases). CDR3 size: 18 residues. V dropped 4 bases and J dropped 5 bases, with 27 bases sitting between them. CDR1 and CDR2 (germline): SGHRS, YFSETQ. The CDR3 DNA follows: TGCGCCAGCAGCCCAGCAAATTTAGGACTCCGCGTGGGGGAGACCCAGTACTTC. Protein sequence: CASSPANLGLRVGETQYF.

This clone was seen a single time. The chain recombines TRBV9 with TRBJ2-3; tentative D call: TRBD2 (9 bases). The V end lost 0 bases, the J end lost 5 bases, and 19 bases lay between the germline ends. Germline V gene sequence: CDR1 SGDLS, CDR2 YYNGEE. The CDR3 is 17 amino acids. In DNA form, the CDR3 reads TGTGCCAGCAGCGTAGCCAGGGGGCGGGGGGGCCAAGATACGCAGTATTTT. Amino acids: CASSVARGRGGQDTQYF.

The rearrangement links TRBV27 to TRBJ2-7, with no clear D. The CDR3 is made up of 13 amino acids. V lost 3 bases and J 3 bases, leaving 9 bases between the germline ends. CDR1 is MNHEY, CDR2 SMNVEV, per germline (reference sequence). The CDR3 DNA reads TGTGCCAGCAGTTTGGATGGAAACTACGAGCAGTACTTC. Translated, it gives CASSLDGNYEQYF.

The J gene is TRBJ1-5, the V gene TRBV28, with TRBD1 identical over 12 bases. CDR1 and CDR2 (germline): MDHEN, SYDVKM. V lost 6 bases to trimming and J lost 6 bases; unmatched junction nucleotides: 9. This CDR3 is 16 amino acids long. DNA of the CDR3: TGTGCCAGCAGGGCAGAGGGACAGGGGGCAGGTCAGCCCCAGCATTTT. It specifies CASRAEGQGAGQPQHF.

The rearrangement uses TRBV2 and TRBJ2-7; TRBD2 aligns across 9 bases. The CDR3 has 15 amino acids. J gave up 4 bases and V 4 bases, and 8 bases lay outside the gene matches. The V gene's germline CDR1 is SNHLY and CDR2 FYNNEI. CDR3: CASSALRGGGYEQYF. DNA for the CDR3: TGTGCCAGCAGTGCACTACGCGGGGGGGGTTACGAGCAGTACTTC.

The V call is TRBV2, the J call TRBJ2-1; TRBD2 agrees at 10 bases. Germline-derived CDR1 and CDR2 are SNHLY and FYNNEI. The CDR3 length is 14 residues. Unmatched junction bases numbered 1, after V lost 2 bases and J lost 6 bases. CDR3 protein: CASSELAGANEQFF. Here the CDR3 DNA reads TGTGCCAGCAGTGAACTAGCGGGGGCCAATGAGCAGTTCTTC.

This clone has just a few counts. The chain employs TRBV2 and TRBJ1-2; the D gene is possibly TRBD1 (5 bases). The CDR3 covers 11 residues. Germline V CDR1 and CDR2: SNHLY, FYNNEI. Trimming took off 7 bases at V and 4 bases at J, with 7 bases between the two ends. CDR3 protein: CASTRVYGYTF. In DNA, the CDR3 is TGTGCCAGCACCAGGGTCTATGGCTACACCTTC. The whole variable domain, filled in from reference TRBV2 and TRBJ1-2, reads EPEVTQTPSHQVTQMGQEVILRCVPISNHLYFYWYRQILGQKVEFLVSFYNNEISEKSEIFDDQFSVERPDGSNFTLKIRSTKLEDSAMYFCASTRVYGYTFGSGTRLTVV.

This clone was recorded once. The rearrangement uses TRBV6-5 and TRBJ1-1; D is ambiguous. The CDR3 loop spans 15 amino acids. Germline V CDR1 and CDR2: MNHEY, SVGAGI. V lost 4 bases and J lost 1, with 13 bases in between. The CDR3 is CASSSSGRRNTEAFF. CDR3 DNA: TGTGCCAGCAGTTCCTCCGGACGGCGGAACACTGAAGCTTTCTTT.